The 28 T cell receptor beta chains listed next were all sequenced from one sample in a study of regulatory T cells in long-lasting Graves disease. Construction of TCR beta libraries relied on iRepertoire HTBI primers and on Arm-PCR targeting CDR3 regions. TCRdb redid the calling of the multiplex PCR reads with MiXCR, one entry per CDR3 protein. The data hold 450,000 to 600,000 distinct CDR3 sequences, with about 13% observed a single time. Documented time point: newly diagnosed GD, antithyroid drugs for less than 3 months. Construction of the TCR library relied on RNA isolated from PBMCs. The sample was also reused in another study, on T cells in Graves' hyperthyroidism and ophthalmopathy.

The material sequenced was peripheral blood mononuclear cells (PBMCs), taken at new diagnosis, from a patient treated with antithyroid drugs. These receptors came from a man aged 25 to 45 with Graves disease.

This clonotype has ten or more counts. The chain links TRBV11-2 to TRBJ1-4; a possible D gene is TRBD1 (6 bases). The germline V gene has CDR1 SGHAT and CDR2 FQNNGV. The CDR3 totals 14 residues. The ends were cut back, 1 base at V and 6 bases at J, with 9 bases in the middle. The CDR3 nucleotides are TGTGCCAGCAGCTTAGGGACAGTAGATGAAAAACTGTTTTTT. It is translated as CASSLGTVDEKLFF.

In its sample, this clonotype was seen many times. V usage is TRBV2 and J usage is TRBJ1-1, with D unresolved. The germline V and J ends were trimmed by 7 bases and 4 bases, with 19 bases remaining between them. This CDR3 region has 15 residues. Germline values: CDR1 SNHLY, CDR2 FYNNEI. The CDR3 DNA reads TGTGCCAGCATCAAAAAGGGCAGGCGGGGCACTGAAGCTTTCTTT. It codes for CASIKKGRRGTEAFF.

This clonotype came up many times. This chain uses TRBV11-2 with TRBJ2-7; D is unresolved. The CDR3 is 13 residues long. Germline V gene sequence: CDR1 SGHAT, CDR2 FQNNGV. V was pared by 5 bases and J by 2 bases, with 10 bases between. The CDR3 is CASSPDKPYEQYF. The CDR3 DNA sequence: TGTGCCAGCAGCCCCGACAAGCCCTACGAGCAGTACTTC.

This clonotype was seen repeatedly, ten times or more. The genes are TRBV18 and TRBJ1-5; no reliable D call. Germline CDR1 KGHSH, CDR2 LQKENI. CDR3 length: 14 residues. The V gene lost 8 bases and the J gene lost 0 bases, with 11 bases spanning the gap. This chain's CDR3 is CASSSSDSNQPQHF. In nucleotides, the CDR3 is TGTGCCAGCAGTTCCTCAGATAGCAATCAGCCCCAGCATTTT.

This chain uses TRBV10-3 with TRBJ1-3, with D unresolved. Trimming cost V 8 bases and J 2 bases, with 4 bases left between them. CDR1 ENHRY and CDR2 SYGVKD come from the germline V gene. The CDR3 is 11 amino acids. The CDR3 is CAIYAGNTIYF. In DNA form, the CDR3 reads TGTGCCATCTACGCTGGAAACACCATATATTTT.

This clonotype was found once. This may be a read error: a much more frequent sequence differs by one nucleotide. The chain has TRBV11-2 and TRBJ2-1, with D possibly TRBD2 on 6 matching bases. Germline-derived CDR1 and CDR2 are SGHAT and FQNNGV. This CDR3 spans 14 amino acids. CDR3 sequence reads: CASSLDRRGNEQLF. The CDR3, as DNA: TGTGCCAGCAGTTTGGACCGCCGGGGGAATGAGCAGCTCTTC.

This clonotype was found many times. V usage is TRBV30 and J usage is TRBJ1-1; possibly TRBD1 for D (5 bases). Deletions cut 8 bases from V and 6 bases from J, with 22 bases between. This CDR3 spans 14 amino acids. Looked up from germline, CDR1 is GTSNPN and CDR2 is SVGIG (reference sequence). CDR3: CALEAGTRASEAFF. The CDR3 nucleotides are TGTGCCCTCGAAGCCGGGACCCGGGCCTCTGAAGCTTTCTTT.

Ten or more counts support this clonotype. V is TRBV28 and J is TRBJ2-1, with no clear D. The V gene's germline CDR1 is MDHEN and CDR2 SYDVKM. Trimming left V 2 bases short and J 5 bases short, with 22 bases between. CDR3 length equals 18 residues. CDR3 residues: CASSLDRRLHSLNNEQFF. The CDR3 coding sequence is TGTGCCAGCAGTTTAGATCGCAGGCTACACAGCCTTAACAATGAGCAGTTCTTC.

This clonotype has ten or more counts. The gene calls are TRBV5-1 and TRBJ2-7; 8 nucleotides line up with TRBD1. Germline trimming cut 1 base from V and 6 bases from J; bases unmatched to any gene: 6. CDR3 length equals 14 residues. Per germline, CDR1 SGHRS and CDR2 YFSETQ. The CDR3 bases are TGCGCCAGCAGCTTGAGGGGACAGGCCTCCGAGCAGTACTTC. This codes for CASSLRGQASEQYF. The complete variable domain, with remaining parts taken from reference TRBV5-1 and TRBJ2-7, reads KAGVTQTPRYLIKTRGQQVTLSCSPISGHRSVSWYQQTPGQGLQFLFEYFSETQRNKGNFPGRFSGRQFSNSRSEMNVSTLELGDSALYLCASSLRGQASEQYFGPGTRLTVT.

This clonotype appeared many times. This chain uses TRBV7-8 with TRBJ2-7, with D possibly matching TRBD2 (6 bases). This CDR3 spans 14 amino acids. The germline gives CDR1 SGHVS, CDR2 FQNEAQ. V lost 5 bases and J 4 bases, leaving 15 bases between the germline ends. The CDR3 region has the DNA TGTGCCAGCAGCGCCGGGACTGGGACTTACGAGCAGTACTTC. Translation: CASSAGTGTYEQYF.

This clonotype was seen repeatedly, ten times or more. This chain joins TRBV7-9 and TRBJ1-2; D may be TRBD1 (5 bases). The CDR3 is 12 residues long. Germline loops: CDR1 SEHNR, CDR2 FQNEAQ (reference sequence). V was trimmed by 2 bases and J by 6 bases, leaving 7 bases between them. CDR3 coding DNA: TGTGCCAGCAGCTTACGGGGCAATGGCTACACCTTC. Amino acids: CASSLRGNGYTF.

This clonotype was recorded at least ten times. This sequence joins TRBV5-1 and TRBJ2-1; 9 bases align to TRBD2. With 0 bases clipped from V and 9 bases from J, the junction kept 19 bases outside the gene matches. This CDR3 spans 19 amino acids. The V gene's germline CDR1 is SGHRS and CDR2 YFSETQ. The CDR3 loop is CASSLEGTSYELWMGEQFF. For the CDR3, the DNA is TGCGCCAGCAGCTTGGAAGGGACTAGCTACGAACTCTGGATGGGTGAGCAGTTCTTC.

This clonotype came up many times. The gene calls are TRBV6-4 and TRBJ2-2; D possibly matches TRBD1 or TRBD2 (5 bases each). Trimming left V 3 bases short and J 6 bases short, with 11 bases between. Germline V gene data show CDR1 as MRHNA and CDR2 as SNTAGT. The CDR3 is 14 amino acids. The CDR3 DNA follows: TGTGCCAGCAGTGAAGGGGAGAGGTCCGGGGAGCTGTTTTTT. Translated: CASSEGERSGELFF.

The chain recombines TRBV15 with TRBJ2-3; perhaps TRBD2 as D (6 bases). The CDR3 has 15 amino acids. Per germline, CDR1 LNHNV and CDR2 YYDKDF (reference sequence). V shed 6 bases and J shed 4 bases, with 17 bases lying between them. For the CDR3, the DNA is TGTGCCACCAGTTTGGAGAGATCTAGCGCAGATACGCAGTATTTT. Protein sequence: CATSLERSSADTQYF.

This clonotype has a count of ten or more. The rearrangement uses TRBV5-1 and TRBJ1-4; a possible D gene is TRBD1 (5 bases). The V end lost 5 bases, the J end lost 7 bases, and 21 bases lay between the germline ends. The V gene's germline CDR1 is SGHRS and CDR2 YFSETQ. There are 16 residues in the CDR3. The chain's CDR3 is CASRLGTASRVEKLFF. Written as DNA, the CDR3 is TGCGCCAGCAGACTCGGGACTGCCTCCCGGGTTGAAAAACTGTTTTTT.

In its sample, this clonotype was seen a few times. This chain links TRBV7-6 with TRBJ1-1; D is ambiguous. Germline V gene sequence: CDR1 SGHVS, CDR2 FNYEAQ. V lost 5 bases to trimming and J lost 5 bases, with 15 bases between them. CDR3 length equals 14 residues. CDR3 sequence: CASSPRGRETEAFF. The DNA of the CDR3 is TGTGCCAGCAGCCCTAGAGGTCGGGAGACTGAAGCTTTCTTT.

The chain carries TRBV20-1 and TRBJ2-1, with TRBD1 matching over 11 bases. Germline V lookup: CDR1 DFQATT, CDR2 SNEGSKA (reference sequence). The V segment lost 3 bases and the J segment 6 bases; nucleotides outside the gene matches: 16. This CDR3 comprises 18 residues. The CDR3: CSASRTGGALVATNEQFF. CDR3 DNA: TGCAGTGCTAGTAGGACAGGGGGCGCGCTAGTTGCGACCAATGAGCAGTTCTTC.

At least ten counts were recorded for this clonotype. The chain joins TRBV12-3 or TRBV12-4 to TRBJ2-3; D uncertain. This CDR3 is built from 13 residues. With 7 bases removed from V and 6 bases from J, the gap between germline ends came to 14 bases. The CDR3 DNA sequence: TGTGCCAGCAACCGGAGAATAGAGGATACGCAGTATTTT. The encoded protein is CASNRRIEDTQYF.

There are a few counts of this clonotype. The chain carries TRBV27 and TRBJ1-2; a possible D gene is TRBD1 (5 bases). Between the trimmed V and J ends, which lost 4 bases and 4 bases, there was a span of 13 bases. The germline V gene encodes CDR1 MNHEY and CDR2 SMNVEV (reference sequence). The CDR3 sequence is 14 residues long. CDR3 sequence (DNA): TGTGCCAGCAGTTCCTCCGGGACCGCCTATGGCTACACCTTC. As protein: CASSSSGTAYGYTF.

J is TRBJ2-1 and V is TRBV24-1; either TRBD1 or TRBD2 may supply D (5 bases each). The CDR3 is 17 amino acids. Trimming took 4 bases from V and 0 from J, leaving 15 bases between them. Germline V gene data show CDR1 as KGHDR and CDR2 as SFDVKD. CDR3: CATSDSGPASSYNEQFF. CDR3 coding DNA: TGTGCCACCAGTGACTCGGGACCGGCAAGCTCCTACAATGAGCAGTTCTTC.

This clonotype has only a few counts. This chain connects TRBV7-9 to TRBJ2-1; 7 bases fit TRBD2. Germline CDR1 is SEHNR and CDR2 is FQNEAQ (reference sequence). Trimming cost V 0 bases and J 7 bases; bases outside gene matches: 6. The CDR3 runs to 15 residues. This chain's CDR3 is CASSLAGGPINEQFF. CDR3 DNA: TGTGCCAGCAGCTTAGCGGGAGGGCCTATTAATGAGCAGTTCTTC.

In regard to this clonotype: The junction departs from germline at one end; a sequencing error may be responsible. The V and J genes are TRBV15 and TRBJ1-1; 8 bases are a match to TRBD1. The CDR3 is 15 residues long. Germline lookup yields CDR1 LNHNV and CDR2 YYDKDF (reference sequence). Here the CDR3 DNA reads TGTGCCACCGGCAGGAGGGACAGGAGGAACACTGAAGCTTTCTTT. Protein: CATGRRDRRNTEAFF.

This clonotype was observed many times. The chain carries TRBV5-1 and TRBJ2-1, with 8 positions matching TRBD2. This CDR3 has 15 residues. Germline assignment: CDR1 SGHRS and CDR2 YFSETQ. V lost 3 bases to trimming and J lost 6 bases; unmatched junction nucleotides: 8. The CDR3 loop is CASSSTSGAGNEQFF. The CDR3 DNA sequence: TGCGCCAGCAGCTCAACTAGCGGAGCAGGCAATGAGCAGTTCTTC. Full variable domain (rest looked up from reference TRBV5-1 and TRBJ2-1): KAGVTQTPRYLIKTRGQQVTLSCSPISGHRSVSWYQQTPGQGLQFLFEYFSETQRNKGNFPGRFSGRQFSNSRSEMNVSTLELGDSALYLCASSSTSGAGNEQFFGPGTRLTVL.

In this sample, this clonotype turned up many times. The rearrangement joins TRBV2 to TRBJ2-6; 7 nucleotides agree with TRBD1. This CDR3 is built from 18 residues. Looked up from germline, CDR1 is SNHLY and CDR2 is FYNNEI. Losses at the gene ends were 1 base for V and 1 base for J; bases not matched to a gene: 7. The CDR3 region has the DNA TGTGCCAGCAGTGAAGTTATGACAGGGTCGTCTGGGGCCAACGTCCTGACTTTC. This codes for CASSEVMTGSSGANVLTF.

The J gene is TRBJ1-6, the V gene TRBV9, with D possibly TRBD1 on 6 matching bases. V lost 0 bases to trimming and J lost 9 bases, with 13 bases between them. The CDR3 covers 15 residues. Germline CDR1 is SGDLS and CDR2 is YYNGEE. The CDR3 protein is CASSVGGTRASPLHF. The DNA for the CDR3 is TGTGCCAGCAGCGTAGGTGGGACACGCGCTTCACCCCTCCACTTT.

This clonotype was detected many times. J is TRBJ1-5 and V is TRBV29-1, with D uncertain. Trimming took off 4 bases at V and 0 bases at J, with 7 bases between the two ends. CDR3 length: 13 residues. Germline loops: CDR1 SQVTM, CDR2 ANQGSEA. The CDR3 is CSVVLNSNQPQHF. The DNA of the CDR3 is TGCAGCGTTGTGTTAAATAGCAATCAGCCCCAGCATTTT.

This clonotype was found many times. The chain joins TRBV12-3 or TRBV12-4 to TRBJ1-2; possible D gene TRBD1, 5 bases. CDR3 size: 14 residues. Deletions cut 6 bases from V and 4 bases from J, with 15 bases between. In DNA, the CDR3 is TGTGCCAGCAGCCGGGTGGGCGGGGCCTATGGCTACACCTTC. Its translation is CASSRVGGAYGYTF.

This clonotype was observed a handful of times. The V call is TRBV3-1, the J call TRBJ2-7; 8 positions agree with TRBD2. V lost 2 bases, J lost 4 bases, and 1 base stayed unmatched. This CDR3 has 13 residues. Per germline, CDR1 LGHDT and CDR2 YNNKEL (reference sequence). The CDR3 sequence is CASSQRGGYEQYF. CDR3 bases: TGTGCCAGCAGCCAACGGGGGGGGTACGAGCAGTACTTC.